These 24 T cell receptor beta chains were all obtained from the same sample, sequenced in a study of T cell responses to AZD1222 COVID-19 vaccine. TCRdb keeps only in-frame clones here, not all; method: immunoSEQ multiplex PCR. The sample has around 120,000 clones, roughly 90% seen once; the top ten hold more than 13%. The sample consisted of peripheral blood, taken on day 0 of AZD1222 vaccination. Source of these receptors: an adult in good health.

The genes are TRBV7-2 and TRBJ1-5, with 8 bases fitting TRBD1. Trimming cost V 5 bases and J 5 bases; bases outside gene matches: 5. The germline CDR1 and CDR2 sequences are SGHTA and FQGNSA. The CDR3 is 14 residues long. The DNA of the CDR3 is TGTGCCAGCAGCACGCAGGGGGCGGATCAGCCCCAGCATTTT. It is translated as CASSTQGADQPQHF.

The chain carries TRBV27 and TRBJ2-7, with TRBD1 as a possible D gene (6 bases). This CDR3 is built from 12 residues. Deletions cut 5 bases from V and 5 bases from J, with 10 bases between. CDR1 MNHEY and CDR2 SMNVEV come from the germline V gene (reference sequence). For the CDR3, the DNA is TGTGCCAGCAGTACAGGGTTTCACGAGCAGTACTTC. Its protein is CASSTGFHEQYF.

The chain couples TRBV9 to TRBJ2-2; D is ambiguous. V gave up 4 bases and J gave up 2 bases, with 12 bases separating them. CDR1 is SGDLS and CDR2 is YYNGEE in the germline V gene. This CDR3 region has 15 residues. The DNA of the CDR3 is TGTGCCAGCAGCCCCCGCGGTCCTAACACCGGGGAGCTGTTTTTT. Translating it yields CASSPRGPNTGELFF.

The chain couples TRBV24-1 to TRBJ1-1; TRBD1 matches 9 bases. With 7 bases clipped from V and 1 base from J, the junction kept 3 bases outside the gene matches. From germline, CDR1 is KGHDR and CDR2 SFDVKD. The CDR3 extends over 14 amino acids. The CDR3 here is CATSGTGPNTEAFF. The CDR3 DNA sequence: TGTGCCACCAGCGGGACAGGGCCGAACACTGAAGCTTTCTTT.

V and J are TRBV18 and TRBJ1-2; D possibly corresponds to TRBD1 (5 bases). V was clipped by 5 bases and J by 2 bases, with 24 bases between them. The germline V gene encodes CDR1 KGHSH and CDR2 LQKENI. The CDR3 totals 18 residues. The CDR3: CASSETGVHAGGNYGYTF. CDR3 in DNA: TGTGCCAGCTCAGAAACAGGTGTCCATGCCGGAGGAAACTATGGCTACACCTTC.

This chain links TRBV28 with TRBJ2-5, with 10 bases lining up with TRBD2. The CDR3 consists of 13 residues. The germline V gene encodes CDR1 MDHEN and CDR2 SYDVKM. The V and J ends lost 8 bases and 7 bases, in that order; junction bases with no gene match: 7. In DNA, the CDR3 is TGTGCCAGCGGACTAGCGGCGGTAGGGACCCAGTACTTC. The encoded protein is CASGLAAVGTQYF.

This clone appeared a single time. The chain carries TRBV27 and TRBJ1-5, with D hard to call. In germline, CDR1 is MNHEY, CDR2 SMNVEV (reference sequence). The CDR3 loop spans 14 amino acids. With 0 bases removed from V and 4 bases from J, the gap between germline ends came to 7 bases. The CDR3 DNA reads as TGTGCCAGCAGTTTATCGGTGGGGAATCAGCCCCAGCATTTT. It encodes CASSLSVGNQPQHF.

The chain employs TRBV18 and TRBJ2-1; the match to TRBD2 covers 12 bases. Losses at the gene ends were 7 bases for V and 7 bases for J; bases not matched to a gene: 5. Germline-derived CDR1 and CDR2 are KGHSH and LQKENI. This CDR3 comprises 14 residues. The CDR3 loop is CASLTSGRYNEQFF. CDR3 DNA sequence: TGTGCCAGCTTAACTAGCGGGAGGTATAATGAGCAGTTCTTC.

The gene calls are TRBV5-8 and TRBJ1-1; D perhaps matches TRBD1 (5 bases). From germline, CDR1 is SGHTS and CDR2 YDEGEE. Trimming took off 0 bases at V and 1 base at J, with 19 bases between the two ends. The CDR3 is made up of 18 amino acids. CDR3 amino acids: CASSLVPLRGGTNTEAFF. CDR3 bases: TGTGCCAGCAGCTTGGTTCCACTGCGAGGAGGGACGAACACTGAAGCTTTCTTT. Together with reference TRBV5-8 and TRBJ1-1, the CDR3 gives the full variable domain: EAGVTQSPTHLIKTRGQQATLRCSPISGHTSVYWYQQALGLGLQFLLWYDEGEERNRGNFPPRFSGRQFPNYSSELNVNALELEDSALYLCASSLVPLRGGTNTEAFFGQGTRLTVV.

The V call is TRBV27, the J call TRBJ1-5, with D possibly being TRBD1 (5 bases). Germline lookup yields CDR1 MNHEY and CDR2 SMNVEV (reference sequence). V lost 6 bases and J lost 5, with 14 bases in between. This CDR3 is 14 amino acids long. The CDR3 sequence is CASSASMGHQPQHF. As DNA, the CDR3 is TGTGCCAGCAGCGCTTCAATGGGGCATCAGCCCCAGCATTTT.

The V gene is TRBV7-4, the J gene TRBJ1-5; the match to TRBD1 covers 7 bases. Germline CDR1 is SGHVT and CDR2 is SQSDAQ. The J segment lost 0 bases and the V segment lost 2 bases, leaving 7 bases of the junction unmatched. CDR3 length: 17 residues. The CDR3 nucleotides are TGTGCCAGCAGCTTAACCGACAGGGCGCTTAGCAATCAGCCCCAGCATTTT. Its translation is CASSLTDRALSNQPQHF.

This clone was picked up one time. The CDR3 loop reads CASGLAGGGYNEQFF. The CDR3 DNA follows: TGTGCCAGTGGACTAGCGGGAGGGGGGTACAATGAGCAGTTCTTC. This chain links TRBV19 with TRBJ2-1; TRBD2 matches at 15 bases. CDR3 length equals 15 residues. J was trimmed by 4 bases and V by 8 bases; bases with no gene match: 3. CDR1 and CDR2 from the germline V gene are LNHDA and SQIVND (reference sequence).

This clone came up a few times. This chain connects TRBV7-8 to TRBJ1-4; D not certain. Trimming took off 7 bases at V and 2 bases at J, with 11 bases between the two ends. This CDR3 has 14 amino acids. Germline values: CDR1 SGHVS, CDR2 FQNEAQ. The CDR3 region has the DNA TGTGCCAGCAAACGCTACTGGACTAATGAAAAACTGTTTTTT. This sequence encodes CASKRYWTNEKLFF. Using reference TRBV7-8 and TRBJ1-4 for the parts outside the CDR3, the full variable domain is GAGVSQSPRYKVAKRGQDVALRCDPISGHVSLFWYQQALGQGPEFLTYFQNEAQLDKSGLPSDRFFAERPEGSVSTLKIQRTQQEDSAVYLCASKRYWTNEKLFFGSGTQLSVL.

The V call is TRBV4-1, the J call TRBJ2-5, with TRBD2 matching over 9 bases. From germline, CDR1 is MGHRA and CDR2 YSYEKL. This CDR3 comprises 16 residues. With 4 bases clipped from V and 7 bases from J, the junction kept 13 bases outside the gene matches. The CDR3 sequence: CASSPSERGVPGTQYF. CDR3 DNA sequence: TGCGCCAGCAGCCCTAGTGAGCGGGGGGTTCCTGGGACCCAGTACTTC.

This clone is medium-sized within its sample. The chain recombines TRBV6-1 with TRBJ2-7, with D maybe TRBD1 (6 bases). Trimming removed 3 bases from V and 2 bases from J, with 14 bases in between. CDR3 length equals 15 residues. Per the germline V gene, CDR1 is MNHNS and CDR2 is SASEGT. The CDR3 sequence is CASSDWQGNAYEQYF. The CDR3 bases are TGTGCCAGCAGTGATTGGCAGGGGAATGCCTACGAGCAGTACTTC.

This clone was recorded once. J is TRBJ1-1 and V is TRBV2; D remains unclear. V was clipped by 6 bases and J by 2 bases, with 10 bases between them. The CDR3 totals 13 residues. Germline V gene data show CDR1 as SNHLY and CDR2 as FYNNEI. In DNA form, the CDR3 reads TGTGCCAGCAGGAGGACGTACAACACTGAAGCTTTCTTT. Translation gives CASRRTYNTEAFF. The full variable domain, in which reference TRBV2 and TRBJ1-1 provide the parts outside the CDR3, is EPEVTQTPSHQVTQMGQEVILRCVPISNHLYFYWYRQILGQKVEFLVSFYNNEISEKSEIFDDQFSVERPDGSNFTLKIRSTKLEDSAMYFCASRRTYNTEAFFGQGTRLTVV.

The rearrangement joins TRBV3-1 (or the pseudogene TRBV3-2) to TRBJ2-1, with D perhaps matching TRBD1 or TRBD2 (5 bases each). The germline V gene encodes CDR1 LGHDT and CDR2 YNNKEL (reference sequence). The CDR3 is 15 amino acids. Trimming removed 0 bases from V and 5 bases from J, with 11 bases in between. CDR3 in amino acids: CASSQEVGDDNEQFF. The CDR3 nucleotides read TGTGCCAGCAGCCAAGAGGTGGGGGATGACAATGAGCAGTTCTTC.

CDR3 sequence: CASSRGQGDGNTIYF. The DNA for the CDR3 is TGTGCCAGCTCACGTGGACAGGGAGATGGAAACACCATATATTTT. The J gene is TRBJ1-3, the V gene TRBV18, with TRBD1 identical over 8 bases. In germline, CDR1 is KGHSH, CDR2 LQKENI. V trimming: 4 bases; J trimming: 3 bases; junction bases outside the gene matches: 5. The CDR3 has 15 residues.

Remarks on this clone: At one of its ends the junction is not consistent with the germline gene, which may arise from a read error. J is TRBJ1-5 and V is TRBV5-8, with D tentatively TRBD1 (5 bases). The CDR3 extends over 14 amino acids. Germline lookup yields CDR1 SGHTS and CDR2 YDEGEE. This chain's CDR3 is CASSLGPPNQPQHF. The CDR3 bases are TGTGCCAGCAGTTTGGGACCGCCGAATCAGCCCCAGCATTTT.

The rearrangement links TRBV6-5 to TRBJ1-5, with D uncertain. The CDR3 has 14 amino acids. With 6 bases removed from V and 4 bases from J, the gap between germline ends came to 13 bases. CDR1 and CDR2 from the germline V gene are MNHEY and SVGAGI. CDR3 coding DNA: TGTGCCAGCAGCCCCCGTTGGCAAAATCAGCCCCAGCATTTT. It is translated as CASSPRWQNQPQHF.

The chain carries TRBV28 and TRBJ1-2; the match to TRBD1 covers 7 bases. V was pared by 7 bases and J by 7 bases, with 6 bases of the junction left unmatched. The CDR3 spans 12 residues. Germline V lookup: CDR1 MDHEN, CDR2 SYDVKM. The CDR3 nucleotides read TGTGCCAGCACCTTAGACAGGGCTGGCTACACCTTC. It codes for CASTLDRAGYTF.

V is TRBV7-9 and J is TRBJ1-1, with 7 bases aligning to TRBD1. V was clipped by 3 bases and J by 2 bases; unmatched bases: 9. CDR1 is SEHNR and CDR2 is FQNEAQ in the germline V gene (reference sequence). This CDR3 has 16 amino acids. CDR3 sequence: CASSFAGQPLNTEAFF. The DNA for the CDR3 is TGTGCCAGCAGCTTCGCGGGACAGCCTCTTAACACTGAAGCTTTCTTT.

CDR3 loop: CASSQARGLATNEKLFF. The CDR3 nucleotides are TGCGCCAGCAGCCAAGCTAGGGGCCTTGCAACTAATGAAAAACTGTTTTTT. The chain recombines TRBV4-3 with TRBJ1-4, with a tentative D call TRBD1 (5 bases). Trimming removed 1 base from V and 0 bases from J, with 12 bases in between. Germline V CDR1 and CDR2: LGHNA, YSLEER. This CDR3 is 17 amino acids long.

The chain couples TRBV20-1 to TRBJ1-1; maybe TRBD1 (6 bases). The CDR3 covers 17 residues. The germline V gene encodes CDR1 DFQATT and CDR2 SNEGSKA (reference sequence). V lost 3 bases and J lost 0, with 20 bases in between. As DNA, the CDR3 is TGCAGTGCTAGTTCTGTTGGGGGGCGACGGGTGAACACTGAAGCTTTCTTT. This sequence encodes CSASSVGGRRVNTEAFF.